This T cell receptor beta chain was profiled in a study of T cells in Graves' hyperthyroidism and ophthalmopathy. Regarding the study as a whole: Model predictions of ophthalmopathy came a median around 7.1 months before onset.

Regions amplified from RNA transcripts were the TCR beta CDR3 regions. First-round RT-PCR with HTBI primers amplified the TCR CDR3 region. TCRdb re-analysed the multiplex PCR reads in MiXCR, keeping a single row per CDR3 protein. Of hundreds of thousands of distinct CDR3 sequences listed, around 13% are singletons. This CDR3 contains 15 residues. Germline V gene lookup returns CDR1 SGHAT and CDR2 FQDESV (reference sequence). Trimming pared 4 bases from V and 1 base from J, leaving 12 bases between. Used for diagnoses were clinical symptoms, serum thyroxine and TRAb, thyroid ultrasound and orbital computed tomography. Details on this clonotype: Its antigen is unknown.

The sample taken for sequencing was blood. The chain couples TRBV11-1 to TRBJ2-3; TRBD2 might be the D (6 bases). This receptor was taken from a woman aged 50 to 60 with Graves' ophthalmopathy. The CDR3 DNA reads TGTGCCAGCAGCTACGGGAGTATGGGCACAGATACGCAGTATTTT. Translated, it gives CASSYGSMGTDTQYF.